The 11 T cell receptor beta chains presented below share a single source sample, sequenced in a study of cytomegalovirus exposure and HLA in healthy donors. PCR amplification relied on 60 Vbeta primers (plus 13 Jbeta primers). TCRdb's table, derived via immunoSEQ multiplex PCR, lists solely in-frame clones and lacks some. Among some 100,000 clones listed, about 77% were seen once. The source material was PBMCs. These receptors all come from a woman in her forties or fifties in good health and CMV-seropositive.

The gene calls are TRBV15 and TRBJ2-7, with unresolved D. The CDR3 loop spans 13 amino acids. Germline CDR1 LNHNV, CDR2 YYDKDF (reference sequence). Trimming took off 8 bases at V and 0 bases at J, with 11 bases between the two ends. The DNA of the CDR3 is TGTGCCACCCGGGTCAGTGGCTCCTACGAGCAGTACTTC. Translated, it gives CATRVSGSYEQYF.

The chain has TRBV7-8 and TRBJ2-5; TRBD1 agrees at 10 bases. The CDR3 has 13 residues. Germline V CDR1 and CDR2: SGHVS, FQNEAQ. The V segment lost 5 bases and the J segment 5 bases; nucleotides outside the gene matches: 2. CDR3 sequence: CASSADRGETQYF. The DNA of the CDR3 is TGTGCCAGCAGCGCGGACAGGGGGGAGACCCAGTACTTC.

This chain connects TRBV7-8 to TRBJ1-1, with a weak D call TRBD1 (6 bases). V lost 5 bases and J 1 base, leaving 11 bases between the germline ends. Germline assignment: CDR1 SGHVS and CDR2 FQNEAQ. CDR3 size: 14 residues. CDR3: CASSKRTENTEAFF. Written as DNA, the CDR3 is TGTGCCAGCAGCAAACGGACAGAGAACACTGAAGCTTTCTTT.

V usage is TRBV7-6 and J usage is TRBJ2-3; TRBD1 agrees at 10 bases. With 2 bases clipped from V and 5 bases from J, the junction kept 7 bases outside the gene matches. Germline V CDR1 and CDR2: SGHVS, FNYEAQ. This CDR3 comprises 16 residues. The CDR3 loop reads CASSLLDRGGKDTQYF. Here the CDR3 DNA reads TGTGCCAGCAGCTTATTGGACAGGGGGGGTAAAGATACGCAGTATTTT.

The gene calls are TRBV30 and TRBJ1-5, with D maybe TRBD1 (6 bases). V lost 8 bases and J 2 bases, leaving 19 bases between the germline ends. This CDR3 has 15 amino acids. Per the germline V gene, CDR1 is GTSNPN and CDR2 is SVGIG (reference sequence). The CDR3 DNA is TGTGCCAGCCGTCCCAGGGGCGGCGGCAATCAGCCCCAGCATTTT. Translation gives CASRPRGGGNQPQHF.

Turning to this clone: Germline and junction disagree at one end, which may indicate a read error. The chain carries TRBV7-9 and TRBJ2-7, with 11 bases fitting TRBD1. Germline V gene data show CDR1 as SEHNR and CDR2 as FQNEAQ (reference sequence). The CDR3 runs 14 residues. CDR3 amino acids: CSSSLEGQGVEQYF. The CDR3 nucleotides are TGTTCCAGCAGCTTAGAGGGACAGGGGGTTGAGCAGTACTTC.

The chain recombines TRBV6-1 with TRBJ1-3, with no clear D. Trimming shortened V by 5 bases and J by 0 bases, and 11 bases separated the two germline ends. The CDR3 consists of 15 residues. The V gene's germline CDR1 is MNHNS and CDR2 SASEGT. CDR3 coding DNA: TGTGCCAGCAGTCCTCCCGGGAGCTCTGGAAACACCATATATTTT. Its translation is CASSPPGSSGNTIYF.

CDR3 bases: TGTGCCAGCAGCGTAGTCGGTTACAATGAGCAGTTCTTC. Encoded protein: CASSVVGYNEQFF. The chain carries TRBV9 and TRBJ2-1; D is ambiguous. Trimming removed 0 bases at V and 4 bases at J, with 5 bases between. The CDR3 length is 13 residues. Germline V gene lookup returns CDR1 SGDLS and CDR2 YYNGEE.

The V call is TRBV7-2, the J call TRBJ1-2, with D perhaps TRBD1 (5 bases). The V gene's germline CDR1 is SGHTA and CDR2 FQGNSA. V was clipped by 2 bases and J by 8 bases, with 12 bases between them. The CDR3 runs 13 residues. CDR3 DNA: TGTGCCAGCAGCTTAACTTGGGCAGGGGGCTACACCTTC. Protein product: CASSLTWAGGYTF.

The chain has TRBV9 and TRBJ2-1, with 9 bases aligning to TRBD1. This CDR3 comprises 16 residues. V lost 3 bases and J lost 3; bases outside the gene matches: 7. In germline, CDR1 is SGDLS, CDR2 YYNGEE. The CDR3 DNA is TGTGCCAGCAGCGGGGGGGGGACAGGGAACTACAATGAGCAGTTCTTC. Amino acid sequence: CASSGGGTGNYNEQFF.

The J gene is TRBJ2-6, the V gene TRBV19; TRBD2 is a possible D gene (5 bases). The CDR3 extends over 18 amino acids. V shed 2 bases and J shed 0 bases, with 14 bases lying between them. Germline V gene lookup returns CDR1 LNHDA and CDR2 SQIVND (reference sequence). The CDR3 loop reads CASSIMGRTSSGANVLTF. CDR3 nucleotide sequence: TGTGCCAGTAGTATAATGGGCAGAACTAGCTCTGGGGCCAACGTCCTGACTTTC.